This T cell receptor beta chain was identified in a study of blood T cell repertoires in COVID-19. About the research overall: In each case, the material was cDNA or gDNA derived from T cells, B-cell-depleted T cells, or PBMCs.

CDR1 and CDR2 from the germline V gene are SNHLY and FYNNEI. This CDR3 is built from 14 residues. Unmatched junction bases numbered 2, after V lost 6 bases and J lost 5 bases. The table came from immunoSEQ multiplex PCR; TCRdb's copy has only in-frame clones and leaves some out. Among about 210,000 clones listed, about nine tenths were seen once. This study enrolled people aged about 18 to 90 from roughly 22 US geographic areas. J is TRBJ2-4 and V is TRBV2, with 12 bases identical to TRBD2. The specimen sequenced was PBMCs or T cells enriched from blood (not recorded which). The clonotype originates from a man aged 25-40 years in a cohort exposed to, infected with or recovered from COVID-19 (not recorded which). Here the CDR3 DNA reads TGTGCCAGCAGCCGACTAGCGGGAGAAAACATTCAGTACTTC. It codes for CASSRLAGENIQYF.